This T cell receptor beta chain was observed in a study of blood T cell repertoires in COVID-19. Overall study context: T cells, B-cell-depleted T cells, or PBMCs supplied cDNA or gDNA.

The germline CDR1 and CDR2 sequences are MDHEN and SYDVKM. V gave up 5 bases and J gave up 0 bases; unmatched junction bases: 1. CDR3 length: 14 residues. The authors' processing: Researchers report that nucleated cell counts were estimated from reference gene primer amplification. Sequenced by immunoSEQ multiplex PCR; TCRdb stores in-frame clones only, minus some. The D gene and trimming were derived from the DNA, and the V and J assignments and clone size from that table. The data contain 300,000 or so clones, around 90% of them singletons. This sequence originates from a middle-aged man with active or convalescent COVID-19. The rearrangement uses TRBV28 and TRBJ1-5, with 7 nucleotides matching TRBD1. The source material was peripheral blood. CDR3 amino acids: CASSGTDSNQPQHF. CDR3 nucleotide sequence: TGTGCCAGCAGTGGGACAGATAGCAATCAGCCCCAGCATTTT.